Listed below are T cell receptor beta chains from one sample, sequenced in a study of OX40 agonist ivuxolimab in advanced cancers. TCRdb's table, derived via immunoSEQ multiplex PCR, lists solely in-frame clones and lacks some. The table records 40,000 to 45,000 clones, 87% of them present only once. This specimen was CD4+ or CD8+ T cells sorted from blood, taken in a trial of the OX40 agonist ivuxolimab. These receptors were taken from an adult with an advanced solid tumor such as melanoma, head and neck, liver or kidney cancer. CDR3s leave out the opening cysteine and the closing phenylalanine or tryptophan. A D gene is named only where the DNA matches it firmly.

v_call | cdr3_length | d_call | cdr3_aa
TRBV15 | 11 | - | ATSRGGAYGYT
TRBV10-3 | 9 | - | ATRGKEKLF
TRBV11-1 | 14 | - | ASSLWTITSTDTQY
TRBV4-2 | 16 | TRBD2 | ASSQGWTSGASTDTQY
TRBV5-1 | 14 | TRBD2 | ASSSLAGGVTDTQY
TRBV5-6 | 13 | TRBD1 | ASSFSTGGNQPQH
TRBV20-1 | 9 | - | SARLGDIQY
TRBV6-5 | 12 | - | ASSYSDGSYEQY
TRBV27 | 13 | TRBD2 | ASSLGRVAGGTQY
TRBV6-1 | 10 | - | ASRGGGYGYT
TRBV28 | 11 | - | ASATGLPYEQY
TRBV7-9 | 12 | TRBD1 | ASSLGIAGGRQF
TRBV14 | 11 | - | ASSQGGGNTIY
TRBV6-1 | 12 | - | ASTVRYTSYEQY
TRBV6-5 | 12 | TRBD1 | ASSPFQGDQPQH
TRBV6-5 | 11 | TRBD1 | ASGTANTGELF
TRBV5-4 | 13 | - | ASSLQGRHSDTQY
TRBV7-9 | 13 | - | ASSLSGASGNTIY
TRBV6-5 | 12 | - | ASSNTPTRQPQH
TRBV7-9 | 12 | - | ASVLSRHNEKLF
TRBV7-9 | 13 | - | ASSLGAPTEETQY
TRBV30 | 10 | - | AWSGQYHEQF
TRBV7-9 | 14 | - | ACLRTGIHPYNEQF
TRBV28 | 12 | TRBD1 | ASSGGTANYGYT
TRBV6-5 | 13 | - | ASRMGVSGANVLT
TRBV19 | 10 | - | ASRRFNTEAF
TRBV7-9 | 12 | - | ASSSGRDSYEQY
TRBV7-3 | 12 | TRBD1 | ASSAQGRNTEAF
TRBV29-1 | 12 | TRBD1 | SVGRQGRNTEAF
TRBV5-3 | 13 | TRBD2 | ARSWTRSRYYEQY
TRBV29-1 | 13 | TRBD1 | SVVTGSGFTDTQY
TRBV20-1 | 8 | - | SASPHEQY
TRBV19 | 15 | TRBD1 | ASSMSHWGQGVYEQY
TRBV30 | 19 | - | AWSVSRVTVPWSSYNSPLH
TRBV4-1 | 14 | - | ASSSLGGGRMDTQY
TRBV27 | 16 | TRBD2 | ASSPRALLAANTGELF
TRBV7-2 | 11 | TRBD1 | ASSLEWDSPQY
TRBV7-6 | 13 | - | ASSLRQTNTGELF
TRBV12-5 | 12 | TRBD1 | ASGRDSHTDTQY
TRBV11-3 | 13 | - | ASSSRARGDYEQY
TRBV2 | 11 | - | ASSEALLREQY